This T cell receptor beta chain derives from a study of a mutant IDH1 vaccine in newly diagnosed glioma. Study-wide results and limits: The occurrence of vaccine-induced immune responses was seen in 90% to 95% of patients.

The V gene end was trimmed by 8 bases and the J gene end by 2 bases; junction bases not matched to a gene: 5. CDR1 and CDR2 from the germline V gene are SEHNR and FQNEAQ (reference sequence). This CDR3 contains 15 residues. Time point given: week 47, end of study. Mutant IDH1 20-mer peptide, at 300 ug, made up each vaccine dose, with topical imiquimod. This clone has a handful of counts. The antigen is undetermined. Repertoires were generated with immunoSEQ multiplex PCR, while TCRdb's copy carries only in-frame clones and drops some. The sample has tens of thousands of clones, 75% to 85% seen once. This sequence was found in a man aged 35-49 years with glioma. The source was PBMCs, collected from a glioma patient whose treatment included an IDH1 peptide vaccine. The chain has TRBV7-9 and TRBJ2-2, with TRBD2 matching 10 bases. The CDR3 protein is CASPTSGVNTGELFF. The CDR3, as DNA: TGTGCCAGCCCAACTAGCGGGGTTAACACCGGGGAGCTGTTTTTT.